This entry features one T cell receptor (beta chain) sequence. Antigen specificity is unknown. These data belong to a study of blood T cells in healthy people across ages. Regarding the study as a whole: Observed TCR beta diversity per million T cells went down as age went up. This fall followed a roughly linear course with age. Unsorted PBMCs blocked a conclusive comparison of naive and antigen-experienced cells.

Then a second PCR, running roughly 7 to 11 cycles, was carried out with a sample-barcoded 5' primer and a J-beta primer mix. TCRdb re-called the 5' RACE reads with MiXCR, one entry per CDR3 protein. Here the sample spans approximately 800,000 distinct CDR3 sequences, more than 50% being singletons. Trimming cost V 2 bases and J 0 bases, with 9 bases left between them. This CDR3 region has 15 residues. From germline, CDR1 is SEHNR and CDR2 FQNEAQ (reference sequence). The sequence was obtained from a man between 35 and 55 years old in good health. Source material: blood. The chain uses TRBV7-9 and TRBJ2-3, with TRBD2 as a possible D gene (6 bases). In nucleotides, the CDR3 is TGTGCCAGCAGCTTACTAGCGACTAGCACAGATACGCAGTATTTT. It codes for CASSLLATSTDTQYF.